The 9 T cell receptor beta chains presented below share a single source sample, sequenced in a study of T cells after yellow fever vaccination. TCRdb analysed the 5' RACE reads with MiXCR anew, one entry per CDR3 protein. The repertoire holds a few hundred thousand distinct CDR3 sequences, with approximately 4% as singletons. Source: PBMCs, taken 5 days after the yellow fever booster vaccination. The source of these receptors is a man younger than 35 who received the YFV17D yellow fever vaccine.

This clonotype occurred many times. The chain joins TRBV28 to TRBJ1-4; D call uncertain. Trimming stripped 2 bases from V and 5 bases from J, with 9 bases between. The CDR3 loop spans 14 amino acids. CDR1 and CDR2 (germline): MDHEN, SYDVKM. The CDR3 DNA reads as TGTGCCAGCAGTTTAGTCGCCCTCAATGAAAAACTGTTTTTT. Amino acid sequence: CASSLVALNEKLFF.

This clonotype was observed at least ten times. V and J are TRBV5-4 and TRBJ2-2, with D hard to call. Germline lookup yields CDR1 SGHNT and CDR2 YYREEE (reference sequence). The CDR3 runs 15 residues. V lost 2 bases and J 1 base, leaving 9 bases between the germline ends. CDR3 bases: TGTGCCAGCAGCTTTGACCCGGAGAACACCGGGGAGCTGTTTTTT. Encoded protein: CASSFDPENTGELFF.

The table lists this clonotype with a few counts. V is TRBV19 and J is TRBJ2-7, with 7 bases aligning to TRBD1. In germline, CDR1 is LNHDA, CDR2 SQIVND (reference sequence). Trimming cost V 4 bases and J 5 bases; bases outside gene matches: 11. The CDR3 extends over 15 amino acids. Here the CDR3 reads CASSTPRQGLDEQYF. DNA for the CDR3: TGTGCCAGTAGTACCCCCCGACAGGGTCTTGACGAGCAGTACTTC.

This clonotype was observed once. The CDR3 protein is CASSLVGLNYNEQFF. The CDR3 DNA is TGCGCCAGCAGCTTGGTCGGTTTAAACTACAATGAGCAGTTCTTC. J is TRBJ2-1 and V is TRBV5-1; D not certain. Germline V gives CDR1 SGHRS, CDR2 YFSETQ. The CDR3 is 15 amino acids. V gave up 0 bases and J gave up 3 bases, with 10 bases separating them.

CDR3 in DNA: TGTGCCAGCAGTCAACTACATACCCGCGTAGAGGAACTGTTTTTT. Its protein is CASSQLHTRVEELFF. The chain employs TRBV12-3 or TRBV12-4 and TRBJ1-4; D is undetermined. The CDR3 length is 15 residues. Trimming removed 5 bases at V and 12 bases at J, with 22 bases between.

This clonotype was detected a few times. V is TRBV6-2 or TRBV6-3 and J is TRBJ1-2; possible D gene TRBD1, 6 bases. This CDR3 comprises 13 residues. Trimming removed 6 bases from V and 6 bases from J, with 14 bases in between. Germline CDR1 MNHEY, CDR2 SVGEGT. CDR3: CASSIRGADGYTF. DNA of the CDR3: TGTGCCAGCAGCATCAGGGGCGCAGATGGCTACACCTTC.

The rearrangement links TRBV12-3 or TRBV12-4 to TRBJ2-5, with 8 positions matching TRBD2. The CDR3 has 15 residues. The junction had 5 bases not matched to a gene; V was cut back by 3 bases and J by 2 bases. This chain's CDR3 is CASSFGRVQQETQYF. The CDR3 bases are TGTGCCAGCAGTTTCGGGAGGGTACAGCAAGAGACCCAGTACTTC.

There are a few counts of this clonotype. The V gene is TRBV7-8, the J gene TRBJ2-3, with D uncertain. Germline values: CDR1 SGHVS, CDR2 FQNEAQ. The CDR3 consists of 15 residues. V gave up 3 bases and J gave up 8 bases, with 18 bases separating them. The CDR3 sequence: CASSFSAMSWGTQYF. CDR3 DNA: TGTGCCAGCAGCTTCAGTGCGATGAGCTGGGGTACGCAGTATTTT.

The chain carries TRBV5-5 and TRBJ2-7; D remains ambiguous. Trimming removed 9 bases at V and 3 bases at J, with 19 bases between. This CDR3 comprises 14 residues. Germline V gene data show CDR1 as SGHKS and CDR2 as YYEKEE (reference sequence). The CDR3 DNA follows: TGTGCCACCCAGCTTCGACCCGGCGGCTACGAGCAGTACGTC. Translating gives CATQLRPGGYEQYV.